Shown below are 4 T cell receptor beta chains from a single sample sequenced in a study of T cell responses to AZD1222 COVID-19 vaccine. Some clones are missing from TCRdb's copy, which holds only in-frame ones; the method was immunoSEQ multiplex PCR. The sample records roughly 160,000 clones, less than 95% being singletons. Sequencing used peripheral blood, obtained on day 0 of AZD1222 vaccination. The receptors originated from an adult in good health.

The CDR3: CASSETGQATYEQYF. In nucleotides, the CDR3 is TGCGCCAGCAGCGAAACAGGACAGGCTACCTACGAGCAGTACTTC. The V gene is TRBV4-1, the J gene TRBJ2-7; 7 bases fit TRBD1. Trimming removed 5 bases from V and 2 bases from J; junction bases left unmatched: 9. The CDR3 is 15 amino acids. Germline assignment: CDR1 MGHRA and CDR2 YSYEKL.

The chain has TRBV10-3 and TRBJ1-2; D possibly corresponds to TRBD1 (5 bases). The CDR3 consists of 12 residues. CDR1 ENHRY and CDR2 SYGVKD come from the germline V gene. V lost 3 bases, J lost 6 bases, and 8 bases lay in between. The CDR3 DNA reads as TGTGCCATCAGTGAAGGGGAGGATGGCTACACCTTC. It encodes CAISEGEDGYTF.

The chain links TRBV4-2 to TRBJ2-1; D uncertain. CDR1 is LGHNA and CDR2 is YNFKEQ in the germline V gene. CDR3 length: 12 amino acids. Trimming pared 4 bases from V and 8 bases from J, leaving 9 bases between. CDR3 bases: TGTGCCAGCAGCCGACGTGAGCATGAGCAGTTCTTC. Protein product: CASSRREHEQFF.

The chain couples TRBV5-4 to TRBJ2-2; no clear D. CDR1 and CDR2 (germline): SGHNT, YYREEE (reference sequence). V dropped 0 bases and J dropped 6 bases, with 0 bases sitting between them. The CDR3 totals 11 residues. CDR3 protein: CASSLAGELFF. DNA of the CDR3: TGTGCCAGCAGCTTGGCCGGGGAGCTGTTTTTT.